Following are 19 T cell receptor beta chains from one sample sequenced in a study of graft-versus-host responses after intestinal transplantation. Profiling relied on immunoSEQ multiplex PCR, and the TCRdb table lists in-frame clones only, not all of them. The sample includes about 20,000 clones, approximately 95% seen only once; the top ten take about 0.8%. This material consisted of PBMCs, taken 23 days after intestinal transplant. The receptors derive from a human patient who received an intestinal transplant, so some T cells may come from the graft donor.

V and J are TRBV4-1 and TRBJ2-7; 11 nucleotides line up with TRBD2. Per the germline V gene, CDR1 is MGHRA and CDR2 is YSYEKL. This CDR3 comprises 16 residues. The junction had 10 bases not matched to a gene; V was cut back by 4 bases and J by 5 bases. CDR3 region: CASSPSPALAGDEQYF. CDR3 nucleotides: TGCGCCAGCAGCCCCTCCCCGGCACTAGCGGGAGACGAGCAGTACTTC.

This chain uses TRBV7-9 with TRBJ2-3; D gene ambiguous. There are 13 residues in the CDR3. The V gene's germline CDR1 is SEHNR and CDR2 FQNEAQ (reference sequence). Trimming stripped 1 base from V and 3 bases from J, with 5 bases between. The CDR3 sequence: CASSLGGTDTQYF. For the CDR3, the DNA is TGTGCCAGCAGCTTAGGAGGAACAGATACGCAGTATTTT. The full variable domain, its missing parts supplied by reference TRBV7-9 and TRBJ2-3, is DTGVSQNPRHKITKRGQNVTFRCDPISEHNRLYWYRQTLGQGPEFLTYFQNEAQLEKSRLLSDRFSAERPKGSFSTLEIQRTEQGDSAMYLCASSLGGTDTQYFGPGTRLTVL.

The chain recombines TRBV13 with TRBJ2-3; 9 positions agree with TRBD1. CDR1 is PRHDT, CDR2 FYEKMQ, per germline (reference sequence). The CDR3 is 13 amino acids. Unmatched junction bases numbered 3, after V lost 5 bases and J lost 6 bases. The CDR3 protein is CASSRQGGDTQYF. The CDR3 DNA reads TGTGCCAGCAGCCGACAGGGGGGGGATACGCAGTATTTT. Drawing the rest from reference TRBV13 and TRBJ2-3, the complete variable domain is AAGVIQSPRHLIKEKRETATLKCYPIPRHDTVYWYQQGPGQDPQFLISFYEKMQSDKGSIPDRFSAQQFSDYHSELNMSSLELGDSALYFCASSRQGGDTQYFGPGTRLTVL.

V usage is TRBV7-2 and J usage is TRBJ1-3, with D possibly matching TRBD1 (5 bases). Trimming took off 5 bases at V and 1 base at J, with 15 bases between the two ends. Germline CDR1 SGHTA, CDR2 FQGNSA. This CDR3 contains 16 residues. The DNA of the CDR3 is TGTGCCAGCAGCCTTGACCGGGGGGGATCTGGAAACACCATATATTTT. Protein product: CASSLDRGGSGNTIYF. Using reference TRBV7-2 and TRBJ1-3 for the parts outside the CDR3, the full variable domain is GAGVSQSPSNKVTEKGKDVELRCDPISGHTALYWYRQSLGQGLEFLIYFQGNSAPDKSGLPSDRFSAERTGGSVSTLTIQRTQQEDSAVYLCASSLDRGGSGNTIYFGEGSWLTVV.

This chain joins TRBV28 and TRBJ2-1; 9 bases map to TRBD2. The CDR3 is 17 amino acids. Germline CDR1 reads MDHEN; CDR2 reads SYDVKM. V lost 0 bases and J lost 0; bases outside the gene matches: 3. The CDR3 loop is CASSLWLSGSSYNEQFF. The CDR3, as DNA: TGTGCCAGCAGTTTATGGCTTAGCGGGAGCTCCTACAATGAGCAGTTCTTC.

This sequence joins TRBV6-5 and TRBJ2-2; TRBD1 agrees at 7 bases. V shed 1 base, J shed 6 bases, and the junction held 2 bases outside the gene matches. Germline-derived CDR1 and CDR2 are MNHEY and SVGAGI. The CDR3 totals 14 residues. The CDR3 DNA is TGTGCCAGCAGTTACTGGCAGGGGGCCGGGGAGCTGTTTTTT. Translated, it gives CASSYWQGAGELFF.

The genes are TRBV7-9 and TRBJ1-1, with D perhaps TRBD1 (6 bases). The CDR3 covers 12 residues. V lost 4 bases and J lost 6, with 9 bases in between. Germline V lookup: CDR1 SEHNR, CDR2 FQNEAQ (reference sequence). In DNA form, the CDR3 reads TGTGCCAGCAGCTCAGGGGTTCCTGAAGCTTTCTTT. Amino acids: CASSSGVPEAFF.

This chain connects TRBV15 to TRBJ1-2; 7 bases align to TRBD1. The CDR3 runs 15 residues. V was clipped by 5 bases and J by 1 base; unmatched bases: 7. In germline, CDR1 is LNHNV, CDR2 YYDKDF (reference sequence). This chain's CDR3 is CATSSRDSGNYGYTF. The CDR3 DNA reads as TGTGCCACCAGCTCCCGGGACAGCGGTAACTATGGCTACACCTTC.

The gene calls are TRBV7-8 and TRBJ2-3; D unclear. CDR1 and CDR2 (germline): SGHVS, FQNEAQ. There are 15 residues in the CDR3. Trimming removed 4 bases at V and 2 bases at J, with 13 bases between. Written as DNA, the CDR3 is TGTGCCAGCAGCTCGCATCCCGGATCCACAGATACGCAGTATTTT. Protein: CASSSHPGSTDTQYF.

V is TRBV5-5 and J is TRBJ2-3; D is perhaps TRBD1 (5 bases). This CDR3 region has 13 residues. Trimming took 5 bases from V and 5 from J, leaving 12 bases between them. Germline CDR1 is SGHKS and CDR2 is YYEKEE (reference sequence). The CDR3 sequence: CASRPPQGDTQYF. The DNA of the CDR3 is TGTGCCAGCAGACCTCCTCAGGGAGATACGCAGTATTTT.

The chain combines TRBV10-3 with TRBJ1-1; 7 nucleotides line up with TRBD1. The CDR3 consists of 15 residues. The V segment lost 0 bases and the J segment 1 base; nucleotides outside the gene matches: 2. CDR1 is ENHRY, CDR2 SYGVKD, per germline. CDR3 in amino acids: CAISESGGANTEAFF. The CDR3 coding sequence is TGTGCCATCAGTGAGTCAGGGGGCGCGAACACTGAAGCTTTCTTT.

The gene calls are TRBV6-5 and TRBJ2-7; 12 positions agree with TRBD1. The V gene's germline CDR1 is MNHEY and CDR2 SVGAGI. The trim removed 0 bases at V and 7 bases at J, leaving 7 bases unmatched. The CDR3 loop spans 16 amino acids. Here the CDR3 reads CASSYSWDRGPGEQYF. CDR3 nucleotides: TGTGCCAGCAGTTACTCGTGGGACAGGGGGCCGGGGGAGCAGTACTTC.

This sequence joins TRBV27 and TRBJ2-1; 8 bases agree with TRBD2. The ends lost 6 bases at V and 5 bases at J; junction bases unmatched: 6. CDR1 is MNHEY and CDR2 is SMNVEV in the germline V gene (reference sequence). The CDR3 has 14 amino acids. In nucleotides, the CDR3 is TGTGCCAGCAGACCGGGACTAGAAAACAATGAGCAGTTCTTC. Translation gives CASRPGLENNEQFF.

This clone was seen more than once but under ten times. The chain uses TRBV27 and TRBJ2-2; 10 nucleotides match TRBD2. Germline CDR1 reads MNHEY; CDR2 reads SMNVEV (reference sequence). This CDR3 is built from 16 residues. V trimming: 5 bases; J trimming: 6 bases; junction bases outside the gene matches: 9. CDR3 DNA sequence: TGTGCCAGCAGTCCACCTAGCGGGAGAGGCGCCGGGGAGCTGTTTTTT. Encoded protein: CASSPPSGRGAGELFF.

The V and J genes are TRBV4-1 and TRBJ2-1; D may be TRBD1 (6 bases). The CDR3 spans 16 residues. Germline V gene sequence: CDR1 MGHRA, CDR2 YSYEKL. Trimming left V 5 bases short and J 0 bases short, with 14 bases between. CDR3 protein: CASSEPDRSSYNEQFF. Here the CDR3 DNA reads TGCGCCAGCAGCGAACCAGACAGGAGCTCCTACAATGAGCAGTTCTTC.

V usage is TRBV5-4 and J usage is TRBJ2-7; TRBD2 agrees at 13 bases. This CDR3 is 14 amino acids long. J was trimmed by 7 bases and V by 4 bases; bases with no gene match: 5. Germline CDR1 and CDR2: SGHNT and YYREEE (reference sequence). The CDR3 bases are TGTGCCAGCAGCCCCCCGGGACTAGCGGGAGAGCAGTACTTC. Its translation is CASSPPGLAGEQYF.

V usage is TRBV4-1 and J usage is TRBJ2-2; a possible D gene is TRBD1 (6 bases). Trimming stripped 4 bases from V and 0 bases from J, with 21 bases between. The germline V gene encodes CDR1 MGHRA and CDR2 YSYEKL. This CDR3 has 19 residues. The CDR3 region has the DNA TGCGCCAGCAGCCGCTTTAATAAATTAGGACAGACGAACACCGGGGAGCTGTTTTTT. Its translation is CASSRFNKLGQTNTGELFF.

This clone has a single count. The V and J genes are TRBV11-2 and TRBJ1-1; unclear D gene. V lost 5 bases and J lost 5, with 9 bases in between. Germline V gene sequence: CDR1 SGHAT, CDR2 FQNNGV. This CDR3 spans 12 amino acids. CDR3 sequence (DNA): TGTGCCAGCAGCCAAATGGGGACTGAAGCTTTCTTT. Encoded protein: CASSQMGTEAFF.

This chain joins TRBV30 and TRBJ1-2, with TRBD1 identical over 7 bases. The CDR3 has 12 amino acids. With 3 bases clipped from V and 6 bases from J, the junction kept 4 bases outside the gene matches. Germline loops: CDR1 GTSNPN, CDR2 SVGIG (reference sequence). Here the CDR3 DNA reads TGTGCCTGGAGCACAGGGGACCATGGCTACACCTTC. This gives the protein CAWSTGDHGYTF.